This T cell receptor beta chain emerged from a study of CD8 T cells in ankylosing spondylitis. This clonotype was seen more than once but under ten times. The antigen is not known. J gave up 9 bases and V 6 bases, and 4 bases lay outside the gene matches. CDR3 length: 11 amino acids. Germline CDR1 MNHEY, CDR2 SMNVEV (reference sequence). Study results and caveats: Disease-linked clones, CD8+, were relatively rare in peripheral blood. Previous work reported some of these motif variants in the synovial fluid and blood of reactive arthritis. Disease-linked clones reportedly showed significant enrichment in matched ankylosing spondylitis synovial fluid.

Quantitative 5'-RACE was performed with molecular barcodes, and it yielded the TCR beta libraries. TCRdb ran MiXCR on the 5' RACE reads and lists one entry per CDR3 protein. The repertoire holds 250,000 to 300,000 distinct CDR3 sequences, around 20% seen once, with less than 9.5% in the top ten. Sequenced sample: blood, either unsorted or a sorted T cell fraction (not recorded which). The sequence was obtained from a male donor with ankylosing spondylitis or in good health (not recorded which). This rearrangement joins TRBV27 to TRBJ1-2; 7 positions agree with TRBD1. The CDR3: CASSTGDRYTF. The CDR3 DNA reads TGTGCCAGCAGCACAGGGGATCGCTACACCTTC.